The rows below give T cell receptor beta chains drawn from one sample of a study of blood T cell repertoires in COVID-19. Clones were sequenced by immunoSEQ multiplex PCR, and TCRdb holds only the in-frame ones, with some missing. The sample contains roughly 65,000 clones, roughly 86% of which appear only once. The sequenced sample was peripheral blood. These receptors all come from an older woman with acute or convalescent COVID-19. CDR3s include the opening cysteine and the closing phenylalanine or tryptophan. The order of the fields is V gene, J gene, CDR3 protein.

TRBV5-5,TRBJ1-2,CASSARGQLGYGYTF
TRBV5-6,TRBJ1-1,CASSLAVRENTEAFF
TRBV5-6,TRBJ2-2,CASSLAPRGTGELFF
TRBV10-1,TRBJ1-2,CASSPGNYGYTF
TRBV5-1,TRBJ2-7,CATQPGQGAYEQYF
TRBV19,TRBJ2-3,CASSEGGLVADTQYF
TRBV10-3,TRBJ1-1,CASGGGVNTEAFF
TRBV28,TRBJ1-4,CASRGGQTYNEKLFF
TRBV30,TRBJ1-2,CAWSRIGETTNYGYTF
TRBV2,TRBJ2-1,CASSEAKPGVAYNEQFF
TRBV9,TRBJ1-6,CASNKGNNSPLHF